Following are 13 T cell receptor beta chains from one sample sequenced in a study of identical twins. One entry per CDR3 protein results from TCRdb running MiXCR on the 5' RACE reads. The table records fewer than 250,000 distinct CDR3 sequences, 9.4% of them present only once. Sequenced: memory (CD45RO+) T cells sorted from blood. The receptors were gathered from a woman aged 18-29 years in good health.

Written as DNA, the CDR3 is TGTGCCAGCAGCTCCTGGACGTGGGGCTACACCTTC. Translating gives CASSSWTWGYTF. The gene calls are TRBV7-2 and TRBJ1-2; D is unresolved. This CDR3 region has 12 residues. Trimming took 4 bases from V and 8 from J, leaving 11 bases between them. Germline CDR1 SGHTA, CDR2 FQGNSA.

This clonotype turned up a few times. CDR3 amino acids: CASRLSVERSNEQFF. The CDR3 DNA reads TGTGCCAGTCGGTTGTCGGTCGAGAGGTCAAATGAGCAGTTCTTC. This chain joins TRBV12-3 or TRBV12-4 and TRBJ2-1; D gene ambiguous. Trimming pared 9 bases from V and 7 bases from J, leaving 22 bases between. The CDR3 runs 15 residues.

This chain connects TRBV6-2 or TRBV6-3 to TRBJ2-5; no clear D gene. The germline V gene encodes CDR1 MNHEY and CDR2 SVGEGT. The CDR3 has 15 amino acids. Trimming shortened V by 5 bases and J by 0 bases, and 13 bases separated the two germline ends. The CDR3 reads CASSRRSWYQETQYF. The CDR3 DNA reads TGTGCCAGCAGTCGTAGGTCATGGTACCAAGAGACCCAGTACTTC.

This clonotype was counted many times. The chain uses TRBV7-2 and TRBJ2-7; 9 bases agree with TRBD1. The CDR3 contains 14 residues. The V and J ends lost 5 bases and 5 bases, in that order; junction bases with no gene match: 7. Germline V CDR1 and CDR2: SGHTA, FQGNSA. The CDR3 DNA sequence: TGTGCCAGCAGCCCGGGACAGGGACTTGACGAGCAGTACTTC. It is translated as CASSPGQGLDEQYF.

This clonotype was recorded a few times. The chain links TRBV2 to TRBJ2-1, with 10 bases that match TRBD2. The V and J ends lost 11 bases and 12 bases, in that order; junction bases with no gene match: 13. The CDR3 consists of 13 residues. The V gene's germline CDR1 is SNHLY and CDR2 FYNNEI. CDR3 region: CAGNIRLAGWQFF. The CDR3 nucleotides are TGTGCCGGTAATATACGACTAGCGGGTTGGCAGTTCTTC.

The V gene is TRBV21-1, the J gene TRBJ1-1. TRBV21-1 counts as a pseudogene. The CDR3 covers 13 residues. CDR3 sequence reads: CASFQGGFGEAFF. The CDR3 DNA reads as TGTGCCAGCTTCCAGGGAGGTTTCGGTGAAGCTTTCTTT.

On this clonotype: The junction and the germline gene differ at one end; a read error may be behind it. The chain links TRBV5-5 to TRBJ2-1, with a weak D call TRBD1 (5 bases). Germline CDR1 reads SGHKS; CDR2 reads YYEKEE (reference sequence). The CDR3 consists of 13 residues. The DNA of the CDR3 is TGTGCCATCAGCTTGGGGCCTCTCTATGAGCAGTTCTTC. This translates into CAISLGPLYEQFF.

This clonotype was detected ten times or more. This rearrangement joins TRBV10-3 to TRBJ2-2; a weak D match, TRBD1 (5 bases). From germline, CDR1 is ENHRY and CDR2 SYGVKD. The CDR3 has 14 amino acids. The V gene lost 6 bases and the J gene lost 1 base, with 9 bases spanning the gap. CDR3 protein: CAIRGALNTGELFF. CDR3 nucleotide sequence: TGTGCCATCAGAGGGGCACTGAACACCGGGGAGCTGTTTTTT.

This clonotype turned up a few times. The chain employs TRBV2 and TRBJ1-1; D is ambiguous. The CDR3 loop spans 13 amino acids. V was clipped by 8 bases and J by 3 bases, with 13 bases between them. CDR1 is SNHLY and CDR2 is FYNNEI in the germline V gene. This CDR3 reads CASFPRAHTEAFF. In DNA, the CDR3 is TGTGCCAGCTTCCCTCGAGCGCACACTGAAGCTTTCTTT.

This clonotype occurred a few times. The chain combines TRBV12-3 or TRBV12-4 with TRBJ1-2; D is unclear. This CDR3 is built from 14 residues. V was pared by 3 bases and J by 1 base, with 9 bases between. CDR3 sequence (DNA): TGTGCCAGCAGTTTGGTGTGGGGTAACTATGGCTACACCTTC. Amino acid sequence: CASSLVWGNYGYTF.

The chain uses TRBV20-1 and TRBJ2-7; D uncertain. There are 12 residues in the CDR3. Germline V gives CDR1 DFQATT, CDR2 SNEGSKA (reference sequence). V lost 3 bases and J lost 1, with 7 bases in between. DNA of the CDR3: TGCAGTGCTAGGTTGGGTTCCTACGAGCAGTACTTC. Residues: CSARLGSYEQYF.

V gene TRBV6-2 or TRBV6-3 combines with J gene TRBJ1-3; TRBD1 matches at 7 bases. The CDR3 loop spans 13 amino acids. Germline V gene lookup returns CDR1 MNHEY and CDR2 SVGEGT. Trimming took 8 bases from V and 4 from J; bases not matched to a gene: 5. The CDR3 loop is CASGRGTGNTIYF. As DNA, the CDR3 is TGTGCCAGCGGCAGGGGGACCGGAAACACCATATATTTT.

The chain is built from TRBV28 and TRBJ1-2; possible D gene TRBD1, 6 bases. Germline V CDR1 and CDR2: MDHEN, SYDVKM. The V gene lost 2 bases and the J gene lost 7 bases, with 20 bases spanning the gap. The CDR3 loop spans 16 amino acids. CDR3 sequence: CASSLPPWARGGGYTF. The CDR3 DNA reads TGTGCCAGCAGTTTACCTCCCTGGGCCAGGGGAGGTGGCTACACCTTC.